The clone carrying this TCR beta chain occurred once. The antigen is unknown. This sample is drawn from a study of CD8 T cells in ankylosing spondylitis. Study results and caveats: Reportedly, significant enrichment of disease-linked clones occurred in matched ankylosing spondylitis synovial fluid. Those disease-linked clones were CD8+; they were also relatively rare in peripheral blood. The study identified a TCR beta motif of several highly homologous variants that appeared characteristic of ankylosing spondylitis blood.

Researchers built TCR beta libraries using quantitative 5'-RACE with molecular barcodes. MiXCR, applied by TCRdb to the 5' RACE reads, yields one record per CDR3 protein. The table lists under 450,000 distinct CDR3 sequences, roughly 18% of them singletons. The sequence derives from a male donor with ankylosing spondylitis. The sequenced sample was blood, either unsorted or a sorted T cell fraction (not recorded which).

CDR3: CASNWGPRGETQYF. The CDR3 DNA is TGCGCCAGCAATTGGGGTCCCCGGGGGGAGACCCAGTACTTC. The rearrangement uses TRBV5-1 and TRBJ2-5; weak D call: TRBD2 (6 bases). This CDR3 is built from 14 residues. Germline-derived CDR1 and CDR2 are SGHRS and YFSETQ. The germline V and J ends were trimmed by 6 bases and 5 bases, with 17 bases remaining between them.